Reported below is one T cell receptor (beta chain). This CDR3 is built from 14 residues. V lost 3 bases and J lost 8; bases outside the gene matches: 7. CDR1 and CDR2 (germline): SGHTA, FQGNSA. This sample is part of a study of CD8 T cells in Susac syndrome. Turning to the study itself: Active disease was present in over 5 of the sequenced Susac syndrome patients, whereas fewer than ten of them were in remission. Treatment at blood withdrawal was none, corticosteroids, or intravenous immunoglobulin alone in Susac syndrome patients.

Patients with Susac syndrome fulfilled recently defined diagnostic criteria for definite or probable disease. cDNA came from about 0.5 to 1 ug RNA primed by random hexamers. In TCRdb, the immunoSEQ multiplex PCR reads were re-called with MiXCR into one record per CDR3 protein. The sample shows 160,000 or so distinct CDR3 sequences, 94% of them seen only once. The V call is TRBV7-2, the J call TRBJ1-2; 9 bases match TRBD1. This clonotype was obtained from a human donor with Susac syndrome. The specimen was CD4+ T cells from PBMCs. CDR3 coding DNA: TGTGCCAGCAGCTTCCGACAGGGGGAATCGGGCTACACCTTC. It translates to CASSFRQGESGYTF.